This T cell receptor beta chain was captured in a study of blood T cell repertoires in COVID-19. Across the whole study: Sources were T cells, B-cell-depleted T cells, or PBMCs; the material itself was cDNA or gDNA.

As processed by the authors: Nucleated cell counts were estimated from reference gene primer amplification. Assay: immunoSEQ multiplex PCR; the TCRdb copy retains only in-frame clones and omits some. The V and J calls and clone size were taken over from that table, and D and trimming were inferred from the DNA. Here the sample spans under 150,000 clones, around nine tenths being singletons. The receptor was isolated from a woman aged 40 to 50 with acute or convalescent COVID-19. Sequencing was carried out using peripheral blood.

The CDR3: CASSSRGGGEKEGYNEQFF. CDR3 DNA sequence: TGTGCCAGCAGCTCTAGGGGAGGGGGAGAGAAGGAAGGGTACAATGAGCAGTTCTTC. The chain joins TRBV7-9 to TRBJ2-1; a possible D gene is TRBD2 (7 bases). Germline CDR1 reads SEHNR; CDR2 reads FQNEAQ (reference sequence). The CDR3 extends over 19 amino acids. The germline V and J ends were trimmed by 4 bases and 4 bases, with 26 bases remaining between them. The whole variable domain, filled in from reference TRBV7-9 and TRBJ2-1, reads DTGVSQNPRHKITKRGQNVTFRCDPISEHNRLYWYRQTLGQGPEFLTYFQNEAQLEKSRLLSDRFSAERPKGSFSTLEIQRTEQGDSAMYLCASSSRGGGEKEGYNEQFFGPGTRLTVL.